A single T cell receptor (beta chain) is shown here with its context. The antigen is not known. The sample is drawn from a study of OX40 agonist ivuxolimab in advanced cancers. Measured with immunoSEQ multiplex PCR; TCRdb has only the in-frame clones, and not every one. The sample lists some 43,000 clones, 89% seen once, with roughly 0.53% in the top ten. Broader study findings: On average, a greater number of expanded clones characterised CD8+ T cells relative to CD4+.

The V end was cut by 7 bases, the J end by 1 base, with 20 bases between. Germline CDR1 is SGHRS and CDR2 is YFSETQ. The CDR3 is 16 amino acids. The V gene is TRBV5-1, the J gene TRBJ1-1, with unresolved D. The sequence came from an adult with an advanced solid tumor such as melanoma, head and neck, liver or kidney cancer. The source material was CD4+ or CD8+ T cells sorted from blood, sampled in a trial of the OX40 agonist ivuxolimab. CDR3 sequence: CASAPDGPSGNTEAFF. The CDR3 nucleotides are TGCGCCAGCGCACCGGACGGCCCTTCGGGGAACACTGAAGCTTTCTTT.